Presented here are 15 T cell receptor beta chains from one specimen sequenced in a study of memory CD4+ T cells and cytomegalovirus serostatus. Sequencing was performed with immunoSEQ multiplex PCR; in TCRdb, only in-frame clones are kept and a portion is missing. The profile covers over 40,000 clones, with 75% to 85% appearing a single time and 0.79% taken by the ten largest. The sort gate was single viable CD3+CD4+CD8-CD45RO+ cells for memory CD4+ T cells. The material sequenced was memory CD4+ T cells from blood. Receptors were obtained from an adult in good health and CMV-seronegative.

The J gene is TRBJ1-2, the V gene TRBV19; 7 bases align to TRBD1. The ends lost 7 bases at V and 6 bases at J; junction bases unmatched: 17. This CDR3 region has 16 residues. Per germline, CDR1 LNHDA and CDR2 SQIVND (reference sequence). The CDR3 DNA follows: TGTGCCAGTAAAGCAGGACAGGCGAGGGATCTTAATGGCTACACCTTC. It translates to CASKAGQARDLNGYTF.

This chain uses TRBV7-3 with TRBJ2-1; the match to TRBD1 covers 10 bases. Trimming took 5 bases from V and 9 from J; bases not matched to a gene: 4. CDR3 length: 13 amino acids. Germline loops: CDR1 SGHTA, CDR2 FQGTGA. The CDR3 DNA reads as TGTGCCAGCAGCATCGGACAGGGGGGTGAGCAGTTCTTC. Encoded protein: CASSIGQGGEQFF.

This clone was observed a handful of times. J is TRBJ2-7 and V is TRBV7-6; 9 positions agree with TRBD2. The CDR3 sequence is 14 residues long. V dropped 5 bases and J dropped 3; count of bases not matched to a gene: 5. Germline V lookup: CDR1 SGHVS, CDR2 FNYEAQ. DNA for the CDR3: TGTGCCAGCAGCCAGGGACTAGCCAACTACGAGCAGTACTTC. Its translation is CASSQGLANYEQYF. The entire variable domain, with the rest obtained from reference TRBV7-6 and TRBJ2-7, is as follows: GAGVSQSPRYKVTKRGQDVALRCDPISGHVSLYWYRQALGQGPEFLTYFNYEAQQDKSGLPNDRFSAERPEGSISTLTIQRTEQRDSAMYRCASSQGLANYEQYFGPGTRLTVT.

The chain carries TRBV11-3 and TRBJ2-7; D unclear. This CDR3 comprises 12 residues. The germline CDR1 and CDR2 sequences are SGHNT and YENEEA. Trimming shortened V by 6 bases and J by 3 bases, and 9 bases separated the two germline ends. As DNA, the CDR3 is TGTGCCAGCAGTCCTGGCGGCTACGAGCAGTACTTC. Translating gives CASSPGGYEQYF.

The chain carries TRBV20-1 and TRBJ1-2; D gene uncertain. V gave up 6 bases and J gave up 8 bases, with 13 bases separating them. Germline lookup yields CDR1 DFQATT and CDR2 SNEGSKA (reference sequence). This CDR3 is built from 11 residues. The CDR3 loop reads CSAPTRVGYTF. For the CDR3, the DNA is TGCAGTGCCCCTACAAGGGTCGGCTACACCTTC.

To note about this clone: One end of the junction varies from germline; a read error may be responsible. The chain carries TRBV5-4 and TRBJ2-7; D might be TRBD1 (5 bases). The germline V gene has CDR1 SGHNT and CDR2 YYREEE (reference sequence). There are 14 residues in the CDR3. CDR3 region: CASSLDQGSDEQYF. CDR3 nucleotide sequence: TGTGCCAGCAGCTTGGATCAGGGCTCCGACGAGCAGTACTTC.

The chain couples TRBV6-1 to TRBJ1-2; possibly TRBD1 for D (5 bases). V dropped 3 bases and J dropped 2 bases, with 7 bases sitting between them. Per germline, CDR1 MNHNS and CDR2 SASEGT. This CDR3 contains 13 residues. In DNA, the CDR3 is TGTGCCAGCAGTGACGCAGGGAACTATGGCTACACCTTC. It translates to CASSDAGNYGYTF.

V usage is TRBV27 and J usage is TRBJ2-3, with a weak D call TRBD2 (6 bases). CDR3 length: 15 residues. The ends were cut back, 5 bases at V and 3 bases at J, with 15 bases in the middle. Germline loops: CDR1 MNHEY, CDR2 SMNVEV (reference sequence). The CDR3, as DNA: TGTGCCAGCAGTACCGGGGCGGGGTGGACAGATACGCAGTATTTT. Translating gives CASSTGAGWTDTQYF.

This chain links TRBV5-1 with TRBJ1-3; TRBD1 matches 8 bases. From germline, CDR1 is SGHRS and CDR2 YFSETQ. The CDR3 spans 16 residues. Trimming removed 4 bases from V and 0 bases from J; junction bases left unmatched: 6. DNA of the CDR3: TGCGCCAGCAGCATGACAGGGGTGAGCTCTGGAAACACCATATATTTT. It yields the protein CASSMTGVSSGNTIYF.

This clone was observed a few times. V gene TRBV7-8 combines with J gene TRBJ1-6; TRBD1 agrees at 7 bases. J was trimmed by 17 bases and V by 1 base; bases with no gene match: 5. Germline V gene sequence: CDR1 SGHVS, CDR2 FQNEAQ. This CDR3 comprises 12 residues. The CDR3 protein is CASSLGEGAVHF. CDR3 bases: TGTGCCAGCAGCTTAGGGGAGGGGGCTGTCCACTTT.

The genes are TRBV6-6 and TRBJ1-5; 7 bases fit TRBD1. This CDR3 has 15 amino acids. Germline trimming cut 8 bases from V and 1 base from J; bases unmatched to any gene: 8. Germline CDR1 reads MNHNY; CDR2 reads SVGAGI (reference sequence). The CDR3 DNA is TGTGCCAGCCTCGACGGACAGGCAAGCAATCAGCCCCAGCATTTT. Its translation is CASLDGQASNQPQHF.

The chain combines TRBV9 with TRBJ1-1; D possibly corresponds to TRBD1 (6 bases). V lost 3 bases and J lost 7, with 16 bases in between. This CDR3 region has 14 residues. From germline, CDR1 is SGDLS and CDR2 YYNGEE. The CDR3 region is CASSATGYRGEAFF. The CDR3 DNA sequence: TGTGCCAGCAGCGCGACAGGCTATCGCGGTGAAGCTTTCTTT. The variable domain in full, with the rest retrieved from reference TRBV9 and TRBJ1-1, is DSGVTQTPKHLITATGQRVTLRCSPRSGDLSVYWYQQSLDQGLQFLIQYYNGEERAKGNILERFSAQQFPDLHSELNLSSLELGDSALYFCASSATGYRGEAFFGQGTRLTVV.

This chain uses TRBV11-3 with TRBJ1-6; maybe TRBD1 (6 bases). V was cut by 3 bases and J by 7 bases, with 13 bases left in between. The CDR3 contains 15 residues. Looked up from germline, CDR1 is SGHNT and CDR2 is YENEEA. CDR3 DNA sequence: TGTGCCAGCAGCTTGGACAGTGCCCGAAATTCACCCCTCCACTTT. The encoded protein is CASSLDSARNSPLHF.

V usage is TRBV11-2 and J usage is TRBJ1-5; no definite D call. The V gene lost 1 base and the J gene lost 8 bases, with 9 bases spanning the gap. Germline-derived CDR1 and CDR2 are SGHAT and FQNNGV. The CDR3 has 13 residues. Here the CDR3 reads CASSLALTEPQHF. The CDR3 DNA reads as TGTGCCAGCAGCTTAGCCCTGACCGAGCCCCAGCATTTT. Full variable domain (missing parts from reference TRBV11-2 and TRBJ1-5): EAGVAQSPRYKIIEKRQSVAFWCNPISGHATLYWYQQILGQGPKLLIQFQNNGVVDDSQLPKDRFSAERLKGVDSTLKIQPAKLEDSAVYLCASSLALTEPQHFGDGTRLSIL.

The gene calls are TRBV19 and TRBJ2-1, with D tentatively TRBD2 (6 bases). CDR1 and CDR2 from the germline V gene are LNHDA and SQIVND (reference sequence). This CDR3 contains 14 residues. Trimming removed 4 bases at V and 8 bases at J, with 15 bases between. In nucleotides, the CDR3 is TGTGCCAGTAGTAAGGAGGGGCGGAGCGATGAGCAGTTCTTC. Its translation is CASSKEGRSDEQFF.